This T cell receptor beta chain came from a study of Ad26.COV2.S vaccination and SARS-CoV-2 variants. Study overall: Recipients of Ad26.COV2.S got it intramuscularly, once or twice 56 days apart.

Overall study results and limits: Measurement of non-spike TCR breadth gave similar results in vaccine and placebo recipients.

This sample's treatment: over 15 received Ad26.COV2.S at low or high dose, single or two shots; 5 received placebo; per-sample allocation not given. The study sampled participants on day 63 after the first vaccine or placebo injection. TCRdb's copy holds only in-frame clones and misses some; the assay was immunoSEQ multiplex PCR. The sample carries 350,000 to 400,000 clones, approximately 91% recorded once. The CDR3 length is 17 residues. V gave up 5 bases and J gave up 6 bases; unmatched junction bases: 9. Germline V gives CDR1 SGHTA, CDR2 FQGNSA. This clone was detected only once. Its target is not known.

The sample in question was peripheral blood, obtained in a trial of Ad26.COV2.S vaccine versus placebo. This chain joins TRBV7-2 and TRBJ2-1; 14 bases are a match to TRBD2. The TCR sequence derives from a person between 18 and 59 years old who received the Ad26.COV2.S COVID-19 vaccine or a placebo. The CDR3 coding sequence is TGTGCCAGCAGCCCCCGGAGGGGACTAGCGGGAGCCAATGAGCAGTTCTTC. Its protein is CASSPRRGLAGANEQFF. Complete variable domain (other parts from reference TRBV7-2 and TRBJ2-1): GAGVSQSPSNKVTEKGKDVELRCDPISGHTALYWYRQSLGQGLEFLIYFQGNSAPDKSGLPSDRFSAERTGGSVSTLTIQRTQQEDSAVYLCASSPRRGLAGANEQFFGPGTRLTVL.